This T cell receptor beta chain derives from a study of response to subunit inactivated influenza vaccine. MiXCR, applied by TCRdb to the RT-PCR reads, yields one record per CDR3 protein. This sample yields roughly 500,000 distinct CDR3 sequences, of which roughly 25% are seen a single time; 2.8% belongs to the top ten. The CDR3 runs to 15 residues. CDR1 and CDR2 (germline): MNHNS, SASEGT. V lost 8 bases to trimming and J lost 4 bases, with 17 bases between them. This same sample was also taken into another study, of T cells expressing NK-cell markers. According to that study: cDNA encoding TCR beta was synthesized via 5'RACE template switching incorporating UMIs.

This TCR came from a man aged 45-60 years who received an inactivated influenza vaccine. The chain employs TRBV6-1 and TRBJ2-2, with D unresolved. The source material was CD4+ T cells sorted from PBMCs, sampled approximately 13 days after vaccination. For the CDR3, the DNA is TGTGCCAGCGCGACCGCCGGACCTGCCACCGGGGAGCTGTTTTTT. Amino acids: CASATAGPATGELFF.